Reported below is one TCR beta chain. MiXCR was run by TCRdb on the 5' RACE reads, yielding one entry per CDR3 protein. The repertoire includes under 200,000 distinct CDR3 sequences, about 9.9% of them detected once, and 3.5% to 4% sits in the top ten. The data were taken from a study of T-cell memory formation after mild COVID-19. V shed 5 bases and J shed 4 bases, with 17 bases lying between them. The CDR3 consists of 14 residues. Germline CDR1 reads DFQATT; CDR2 reads SNEGSKA (reference sequence). The chain recombines TRBV20-1 with TRBJ1-2; unclear D gene. Sequenced sample: PBMCs or a T cell subset sorted from them (not recorded which). The sequence derives from a man younger than 35 who had mild COVID-19 (a few samples of this study predate the infection). Cell type and time point are not known. Here the CDR3 reads CSARPSGFSYGYTF. Here the CDR3 DNA reads TGCAGTGCTCGACCATCGGGGTTCTCCTATGGCTACACCTTC.